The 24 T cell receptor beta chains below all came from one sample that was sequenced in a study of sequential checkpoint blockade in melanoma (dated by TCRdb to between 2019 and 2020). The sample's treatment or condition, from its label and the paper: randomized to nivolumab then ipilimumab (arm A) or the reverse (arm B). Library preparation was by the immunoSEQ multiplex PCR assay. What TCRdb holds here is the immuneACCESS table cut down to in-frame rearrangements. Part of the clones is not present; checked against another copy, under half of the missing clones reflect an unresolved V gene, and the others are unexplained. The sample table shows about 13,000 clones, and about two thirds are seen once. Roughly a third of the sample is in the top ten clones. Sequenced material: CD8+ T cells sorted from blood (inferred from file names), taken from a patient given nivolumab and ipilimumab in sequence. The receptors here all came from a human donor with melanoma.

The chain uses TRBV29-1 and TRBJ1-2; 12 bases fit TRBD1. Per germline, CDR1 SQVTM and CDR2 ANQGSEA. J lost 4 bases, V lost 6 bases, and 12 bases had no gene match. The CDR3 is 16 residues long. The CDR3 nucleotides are TGCAGCGTCCTCCGGGACAGGGGGCAGGGTATCTATGGCTACACCTTC. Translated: CSVLRDRGQGIYGYTF.

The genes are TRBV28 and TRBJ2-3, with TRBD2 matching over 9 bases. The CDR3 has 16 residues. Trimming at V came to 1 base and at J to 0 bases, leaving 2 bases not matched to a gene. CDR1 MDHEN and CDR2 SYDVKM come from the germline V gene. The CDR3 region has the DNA TGTGCCAGCAGTTTATCCCTAGCGGGGAGCACAGATACGCAGTATTTT. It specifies CASSLSLAGSTDTQYF.

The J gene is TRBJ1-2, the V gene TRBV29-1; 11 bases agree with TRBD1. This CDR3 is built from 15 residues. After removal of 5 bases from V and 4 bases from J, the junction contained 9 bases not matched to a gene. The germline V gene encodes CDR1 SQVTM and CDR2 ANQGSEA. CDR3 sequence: CSVPTRTGGAYGYTF. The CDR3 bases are TGCAGCGTTCCCACCCGGACAGGGGGCGCCTATGGCTACACCTTC.

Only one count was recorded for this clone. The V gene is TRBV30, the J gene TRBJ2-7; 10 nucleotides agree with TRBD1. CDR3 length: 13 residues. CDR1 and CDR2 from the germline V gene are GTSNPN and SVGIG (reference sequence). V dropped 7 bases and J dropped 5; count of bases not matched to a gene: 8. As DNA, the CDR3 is TGTGCCTCTGTCGGGGACAGGGGAGACGAGCAGTACTTC. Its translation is CASVGDRGDEQYF.

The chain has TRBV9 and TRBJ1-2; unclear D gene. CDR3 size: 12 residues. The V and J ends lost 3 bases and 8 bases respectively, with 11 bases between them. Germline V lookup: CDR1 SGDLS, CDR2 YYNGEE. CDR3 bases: TGTGCCAGCAGCGGGAGTCCGGGAGGCTACACCTTC. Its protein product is CASSGSPGGYTF.

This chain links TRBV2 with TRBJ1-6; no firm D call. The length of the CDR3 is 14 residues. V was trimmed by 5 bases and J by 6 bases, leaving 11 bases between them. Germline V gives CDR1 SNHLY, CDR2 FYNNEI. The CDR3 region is CASSKWAGNSPLHF. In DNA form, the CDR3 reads TGTGCCAGCAGTAAATGGGCTGGTAATTCACCCCTCCACTTT. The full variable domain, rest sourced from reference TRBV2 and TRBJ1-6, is EPEVTQTPSHQVTQMGQEVILRCVPISNHLYFYWYRQILGQKVEFLVSFYNNEISEKSEIFDDQFSVERPDGSNFTLKIRSTKLEDSAMYFCASSKWAGNSPLHFGNGTRLTVT.

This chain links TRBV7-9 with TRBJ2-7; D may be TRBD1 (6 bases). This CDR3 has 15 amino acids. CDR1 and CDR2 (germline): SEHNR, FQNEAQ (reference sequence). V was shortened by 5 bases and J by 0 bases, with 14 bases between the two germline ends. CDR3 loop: CASSIPGTHSYEQYF. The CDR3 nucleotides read TGTGCCAGCAGCATTCCCGGGACACACTCCTACGAGCAGTACTTC.

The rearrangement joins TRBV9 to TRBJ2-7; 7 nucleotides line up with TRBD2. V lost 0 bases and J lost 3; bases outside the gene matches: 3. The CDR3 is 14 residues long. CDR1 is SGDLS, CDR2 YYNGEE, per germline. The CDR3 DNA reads TGTGCCAGCAGCGTAGGCGGGGGAAACTACGAGCAGTACTTC. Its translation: CASSVGGGNYEQYF. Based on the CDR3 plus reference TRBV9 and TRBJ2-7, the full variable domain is DSGVTQTPKHLITATGQRVTLRCSPRSGDLSVYWYQQSLDQGLQFLIQYYNGEERAKGNILERFSAQQFPDLHSELNLSSLELGDSALYFCASSVGGGNYEQYFGPGTRLTVT.

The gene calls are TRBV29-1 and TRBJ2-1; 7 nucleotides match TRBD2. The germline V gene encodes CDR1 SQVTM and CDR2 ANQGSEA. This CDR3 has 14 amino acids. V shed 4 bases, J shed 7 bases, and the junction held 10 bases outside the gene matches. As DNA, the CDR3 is TGCAGCGTTGCGCCAGCGGGGAAGATGAATGAGCAGTTCTTC. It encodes CSVAPAGKMNEQFF.

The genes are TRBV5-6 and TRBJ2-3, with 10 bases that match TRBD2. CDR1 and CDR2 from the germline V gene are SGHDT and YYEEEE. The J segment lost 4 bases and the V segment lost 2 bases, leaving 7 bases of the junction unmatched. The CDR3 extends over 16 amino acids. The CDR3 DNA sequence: TGTGCCAGCAGCTTAGGTGGACTAGCGGCCCCAGATACGCAGTATTTT. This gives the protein CASSLGGLAAPDTQYF.

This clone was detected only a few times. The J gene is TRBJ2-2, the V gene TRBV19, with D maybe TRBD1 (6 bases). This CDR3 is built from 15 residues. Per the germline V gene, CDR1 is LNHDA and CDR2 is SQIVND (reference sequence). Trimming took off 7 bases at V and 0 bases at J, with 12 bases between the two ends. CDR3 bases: TGTGCCAGTAAGGGCGGACAGACGAACACCGGGGAGCTGTTTTTT. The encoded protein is CASKGGQTNTGELFF.

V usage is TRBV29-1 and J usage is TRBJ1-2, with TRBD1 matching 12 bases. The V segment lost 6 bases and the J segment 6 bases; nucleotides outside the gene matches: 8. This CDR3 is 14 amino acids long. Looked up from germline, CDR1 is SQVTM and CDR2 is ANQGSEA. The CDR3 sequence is CSVGAGQGADGYTF. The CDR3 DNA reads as TGCAGCGTGGGTGCGGGACAGGGGGCTGATGGCTACACCTTC.

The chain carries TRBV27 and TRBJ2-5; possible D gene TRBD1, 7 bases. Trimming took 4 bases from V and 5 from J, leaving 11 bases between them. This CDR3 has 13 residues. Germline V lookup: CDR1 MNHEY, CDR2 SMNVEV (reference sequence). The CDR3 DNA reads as TGTGCCAGCAGTTCGGAGGGGGCGGAGACCCAGTACTTC. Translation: CASSSEGAETQYF.

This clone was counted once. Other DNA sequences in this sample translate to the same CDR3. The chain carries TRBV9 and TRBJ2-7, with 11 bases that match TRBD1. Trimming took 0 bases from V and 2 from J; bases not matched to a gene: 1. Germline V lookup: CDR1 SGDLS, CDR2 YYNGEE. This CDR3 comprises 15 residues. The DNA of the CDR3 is TGTGCCAGCAGCGTAGAGGGACAGGGGGCCTACGAGCAGTACTTC. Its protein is CASSVEGQGAYEQYF.

The CDR3 DNA is TGTGCCAGCAGTTGGACTAGCGGGAGATACGAGCAGTACTTC. This codes for CASSWTSGRYEQYF. The rearrangement joins TRBV6-6 to TRBJ2-7; 13 bases agree with TRBD2. Unmatched junction bases numbered 1, after V lost 4 bases and J lost 4 bases. The CDR3 is 14 amino acids. Germline values: CDR1 MNHNY, CDR2 SVGAGI (reference sequence).

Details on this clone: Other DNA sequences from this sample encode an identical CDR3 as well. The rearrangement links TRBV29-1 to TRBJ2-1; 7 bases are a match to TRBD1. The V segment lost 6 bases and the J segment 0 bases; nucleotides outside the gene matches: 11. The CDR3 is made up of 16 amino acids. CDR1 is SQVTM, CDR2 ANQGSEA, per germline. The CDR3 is CSVEGARGSSYNEQFF. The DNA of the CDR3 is TGCAGCGTAGAGGGGGCCAGGGGCTCCTCCTACAATGAGCAGTTCTTC.

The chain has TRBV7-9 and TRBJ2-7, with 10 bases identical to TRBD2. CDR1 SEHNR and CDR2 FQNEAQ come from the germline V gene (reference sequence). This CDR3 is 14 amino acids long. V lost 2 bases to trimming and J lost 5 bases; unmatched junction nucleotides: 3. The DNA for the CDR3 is TGTGCCAGCAGCTTAATGCTAGCGGGAGACGAGCAGTACTTC. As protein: CASSLMLAGDEQYF.

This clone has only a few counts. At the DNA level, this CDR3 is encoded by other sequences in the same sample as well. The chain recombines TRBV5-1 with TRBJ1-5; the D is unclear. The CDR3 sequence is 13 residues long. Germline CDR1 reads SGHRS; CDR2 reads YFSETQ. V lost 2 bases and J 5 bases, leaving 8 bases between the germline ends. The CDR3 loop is CASSFEGDQPQHF. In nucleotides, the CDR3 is TGCGCCAGCAGCTTTGAAGGAGATCAGCCCCAGCATTTT.

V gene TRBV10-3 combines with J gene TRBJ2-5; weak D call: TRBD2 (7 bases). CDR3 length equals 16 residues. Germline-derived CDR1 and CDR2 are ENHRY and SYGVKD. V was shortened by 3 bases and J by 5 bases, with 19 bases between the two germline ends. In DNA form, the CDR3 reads TGTGCCATCAGTGACCGGGGGGCTACTGTCCAGGAGACCCAGTACTTC. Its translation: CAISDRGATVQETQYF.

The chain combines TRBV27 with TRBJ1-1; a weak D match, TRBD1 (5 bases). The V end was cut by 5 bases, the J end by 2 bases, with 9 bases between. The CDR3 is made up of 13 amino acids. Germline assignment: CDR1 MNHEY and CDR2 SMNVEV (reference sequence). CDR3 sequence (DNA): TGTGCCAGCAGTCTGGGGCCCAACACTGAAGCTTTCTTT. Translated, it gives CASSLGPNTEAFF.

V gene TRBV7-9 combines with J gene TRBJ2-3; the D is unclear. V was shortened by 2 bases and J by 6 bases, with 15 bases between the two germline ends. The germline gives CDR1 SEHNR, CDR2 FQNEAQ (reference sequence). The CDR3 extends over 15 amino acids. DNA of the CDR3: TGTGCCAGCAGCTTATCCGTAATCCGTGGCGATACGCAGTATTTT. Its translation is CASSLSVIRGDTQYF. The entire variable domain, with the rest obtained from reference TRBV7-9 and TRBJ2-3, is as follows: DTGVSQNPRHKITKRGQNVTFRCDPISEHNRLYWYRQTLGQGPEFLTYFQNEAQLEKSRLLSDRFSAERPKGSFSTLEIQRTEQGDSAMYLCASSLSVIRGDTQYFGPGTRLTVL.

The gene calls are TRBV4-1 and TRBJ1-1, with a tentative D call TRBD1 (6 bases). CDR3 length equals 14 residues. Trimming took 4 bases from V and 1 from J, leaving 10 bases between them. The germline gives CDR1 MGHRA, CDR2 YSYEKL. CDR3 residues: CASSPTGENTEAFF. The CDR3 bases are TGCGCCAGCAGCCCGACAGGCGAGAACACTGAAGCTTTCTTT.

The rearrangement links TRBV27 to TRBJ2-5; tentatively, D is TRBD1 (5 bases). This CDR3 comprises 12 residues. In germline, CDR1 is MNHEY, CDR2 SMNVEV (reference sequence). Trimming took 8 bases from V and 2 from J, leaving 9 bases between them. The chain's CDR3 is CASGHRQETQYF. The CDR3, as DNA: TGTGCCAGCGGACACCGACAAGAGACCCAGTACTTC.

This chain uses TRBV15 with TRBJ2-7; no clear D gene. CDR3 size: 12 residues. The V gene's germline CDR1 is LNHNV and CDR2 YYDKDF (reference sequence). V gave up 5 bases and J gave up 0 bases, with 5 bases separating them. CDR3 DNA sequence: TGTGCCACCAGCGGCATCTCCTACGAGCAGTACTTC. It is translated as CATSGISYEQYF.